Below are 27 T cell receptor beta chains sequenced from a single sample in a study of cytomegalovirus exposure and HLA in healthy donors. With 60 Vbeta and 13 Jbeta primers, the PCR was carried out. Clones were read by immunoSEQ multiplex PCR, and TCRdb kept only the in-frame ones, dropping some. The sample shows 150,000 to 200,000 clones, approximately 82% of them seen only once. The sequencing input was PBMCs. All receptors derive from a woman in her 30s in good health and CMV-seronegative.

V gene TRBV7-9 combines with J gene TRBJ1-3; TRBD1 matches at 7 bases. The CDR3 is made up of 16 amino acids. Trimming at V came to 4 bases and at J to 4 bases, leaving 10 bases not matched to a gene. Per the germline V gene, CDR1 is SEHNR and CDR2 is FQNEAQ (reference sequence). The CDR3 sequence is CASSSGQILGGNTIYF. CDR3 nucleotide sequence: TGTGCCAGCAGCTCGGGACAGATCTTGGGGGGAAACACCATATATTTT.

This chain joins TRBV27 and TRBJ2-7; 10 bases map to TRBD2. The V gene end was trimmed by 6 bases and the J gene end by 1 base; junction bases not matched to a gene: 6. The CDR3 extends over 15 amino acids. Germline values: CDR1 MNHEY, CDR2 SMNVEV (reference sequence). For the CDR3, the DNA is TGTGCCAGCAGAAAAGGACTAGCGGATTCCTACGAGCAGTACTTC. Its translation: CASRKGLADSYEQYF.

The CDR3 sequence is CASSEGTATSNEQFF. As DNA, the CDR3 is TGTGCCAGCAGTGAAGGGACTGCGACCTCCAATGAGCAGTTCTTC. This sequence joins TRBV6-1 and TRBJ2-1, with D possibly being TRBD2 (5 bases). Trimming cost V 1 base and J 6 bases, with 13 bases left between them. The CDR3 sequence is 15 residues long. Per germline, CDR1 MNHNS and CDR2 SASEGT.

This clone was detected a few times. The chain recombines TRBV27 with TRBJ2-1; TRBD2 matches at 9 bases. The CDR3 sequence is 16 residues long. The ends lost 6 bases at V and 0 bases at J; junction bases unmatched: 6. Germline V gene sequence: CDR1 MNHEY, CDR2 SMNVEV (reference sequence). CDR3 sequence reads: CASRRAGGSSYNEQFF. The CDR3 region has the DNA TGTGCCAGCAGGAGAGCGGGAGGAAGCTCCTACAATGAGCAGTTCTTC.

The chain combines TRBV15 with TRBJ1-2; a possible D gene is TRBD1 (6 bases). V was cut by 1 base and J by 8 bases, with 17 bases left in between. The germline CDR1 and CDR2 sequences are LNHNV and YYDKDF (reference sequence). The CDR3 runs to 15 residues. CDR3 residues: CATSRAGREGGGYTF. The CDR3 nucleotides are TGTGCCACCAGCAGAGCTGGCAGGGAGGGGGGCGGCTACACCTTC.

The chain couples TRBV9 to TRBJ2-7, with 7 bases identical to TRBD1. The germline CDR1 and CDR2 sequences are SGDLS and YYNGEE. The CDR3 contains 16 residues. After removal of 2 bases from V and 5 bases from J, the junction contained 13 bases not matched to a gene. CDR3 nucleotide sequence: TGTGCCAGCAGCGTCGGGGACAGCCCAATCAGCGACGAGCAGTACTTC. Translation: CASSVGDSPISDEQYF.

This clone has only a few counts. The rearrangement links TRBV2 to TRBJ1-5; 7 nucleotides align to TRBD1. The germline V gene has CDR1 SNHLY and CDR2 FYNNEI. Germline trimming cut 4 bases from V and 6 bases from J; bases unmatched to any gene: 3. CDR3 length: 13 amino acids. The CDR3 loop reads CASSATGVQPQHF. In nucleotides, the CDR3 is TGTGCCAGCAGTGCTACAGGGGTTCAGCCCCAGCATTTT.

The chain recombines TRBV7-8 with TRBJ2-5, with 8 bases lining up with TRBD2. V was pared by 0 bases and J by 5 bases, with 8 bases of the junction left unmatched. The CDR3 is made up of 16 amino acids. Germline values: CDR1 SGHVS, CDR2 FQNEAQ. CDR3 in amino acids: CASSLAKTSVRETQYF. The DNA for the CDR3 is TGTGCCAGCAGCTTAGCGAAGACTAGCGTGCGGGAGACCCAGTACTTC.

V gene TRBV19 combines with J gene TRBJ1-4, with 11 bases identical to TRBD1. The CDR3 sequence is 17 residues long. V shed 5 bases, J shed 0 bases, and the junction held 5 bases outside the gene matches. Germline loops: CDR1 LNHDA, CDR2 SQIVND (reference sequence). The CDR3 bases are TGTGCCAGTAGTGAACCGGGACAGGGGGCAACTAATGAAAAACTGTTTTTT. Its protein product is CASSEPGQGATNEKLFF.

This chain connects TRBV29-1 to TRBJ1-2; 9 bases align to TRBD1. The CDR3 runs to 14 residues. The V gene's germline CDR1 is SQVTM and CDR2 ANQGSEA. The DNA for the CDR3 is TGCACAACCACATACAGGGGGCCAGACTATGGCTACACCTTC. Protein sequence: CTTTYRGPDYGYTF.

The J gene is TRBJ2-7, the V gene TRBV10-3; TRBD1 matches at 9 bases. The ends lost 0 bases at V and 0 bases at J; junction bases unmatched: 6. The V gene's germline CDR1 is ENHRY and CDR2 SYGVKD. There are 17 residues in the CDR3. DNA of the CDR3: TGTGCCATCAGTGAGTCCCGACAGGGGGGGGGCTCCTACGAGCAGTACTTC. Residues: CAISESRQGGGSYEQYF.

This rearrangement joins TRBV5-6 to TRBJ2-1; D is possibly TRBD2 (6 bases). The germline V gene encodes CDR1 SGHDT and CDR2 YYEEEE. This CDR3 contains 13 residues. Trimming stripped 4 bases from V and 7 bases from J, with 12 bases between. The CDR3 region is CASSGRGRNEQFF. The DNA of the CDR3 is TGTGCCAGCAGCGGTCGGGGGAGGAATGAGCAGTTCTTC.

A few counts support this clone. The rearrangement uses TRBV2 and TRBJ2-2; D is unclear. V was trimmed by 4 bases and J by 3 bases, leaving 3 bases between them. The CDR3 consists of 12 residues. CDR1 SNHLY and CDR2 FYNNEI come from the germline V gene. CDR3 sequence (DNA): TGTGCCAGCAGTGCCTACACCGGGGAGCTGTTTTTT. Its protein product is CASSAYTGELFF.

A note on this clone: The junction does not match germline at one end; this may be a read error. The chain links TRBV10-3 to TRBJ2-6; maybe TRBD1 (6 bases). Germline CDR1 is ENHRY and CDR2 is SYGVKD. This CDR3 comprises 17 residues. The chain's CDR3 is CAISWGGQGSGANGLTF. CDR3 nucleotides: TGTGCCATCAGTTGGGGTGGCCAGGGGTCTGGGGCCAACGGCCTGACTTTC.

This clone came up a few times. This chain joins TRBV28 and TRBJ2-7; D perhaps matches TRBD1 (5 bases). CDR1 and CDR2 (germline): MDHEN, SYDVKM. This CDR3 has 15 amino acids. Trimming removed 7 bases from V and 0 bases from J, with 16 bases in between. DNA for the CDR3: TGTGCCAGCACCCCGGGCCCCGACAGCTCCTACGAGCAGTACTTC. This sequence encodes CASTPGPDSSYEQYF. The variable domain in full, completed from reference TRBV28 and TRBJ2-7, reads DVKVTQSSRYLVKRTGEKVFLECVQDMDHENMFWYRQDPGLGLRLIYFSYDVKMKEKGDIPEGYSVSREKKERFSLILESASTNQTSMYLCASTPGPDSSYEQYFGPGTRLTVT.

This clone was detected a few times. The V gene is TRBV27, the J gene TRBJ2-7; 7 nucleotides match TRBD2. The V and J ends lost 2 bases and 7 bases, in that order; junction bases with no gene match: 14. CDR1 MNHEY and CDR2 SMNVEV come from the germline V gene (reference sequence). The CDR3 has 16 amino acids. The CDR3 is CASSLIPGGASKEQYF. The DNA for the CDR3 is TGTGCCAGCAGTTTAATACCGGGAGGCGCCTCTAAAGAGCAGTACTTC.

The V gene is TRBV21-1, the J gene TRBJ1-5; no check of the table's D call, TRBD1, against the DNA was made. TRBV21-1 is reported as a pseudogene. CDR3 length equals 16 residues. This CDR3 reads CASSTRQIYSNQPQHF. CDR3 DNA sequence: TGTGCCAGCAGCACCCGACAGATTTATAGCAATCAGCCCCAGCATTTT.

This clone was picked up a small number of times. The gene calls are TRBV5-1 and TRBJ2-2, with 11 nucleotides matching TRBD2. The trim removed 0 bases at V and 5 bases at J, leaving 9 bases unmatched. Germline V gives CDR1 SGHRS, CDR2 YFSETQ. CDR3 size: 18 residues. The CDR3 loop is CASSLEGTSGLRTGELFF. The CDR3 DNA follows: TGCGCCAGCAGCTTGGAAGGGACTAGCGGTCTGAGGACCGGGGAGCTGTTTTTT.

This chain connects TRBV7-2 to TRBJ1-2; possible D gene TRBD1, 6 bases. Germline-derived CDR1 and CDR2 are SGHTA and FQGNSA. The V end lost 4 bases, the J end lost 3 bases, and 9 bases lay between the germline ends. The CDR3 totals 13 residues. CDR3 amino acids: CASSSQGYYGYTF. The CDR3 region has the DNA TGTGCCAGCAGCTCTCAGGGGTACTATGGCTACACCTTC.

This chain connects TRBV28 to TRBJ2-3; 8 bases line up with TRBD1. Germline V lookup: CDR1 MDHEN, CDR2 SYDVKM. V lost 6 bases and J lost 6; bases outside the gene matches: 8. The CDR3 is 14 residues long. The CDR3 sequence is CASSQGQGGDTQYF. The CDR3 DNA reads TGTGCCAGCAGCCAAGGACAGGGCGGGGATACGCAGTATTTT.

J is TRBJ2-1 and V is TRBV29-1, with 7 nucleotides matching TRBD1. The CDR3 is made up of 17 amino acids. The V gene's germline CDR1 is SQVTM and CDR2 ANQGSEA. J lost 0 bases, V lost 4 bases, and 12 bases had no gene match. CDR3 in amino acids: CSVVWPKGAGSYNEQFF. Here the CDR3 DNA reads TGCAGCGTTGTATGGCCCAAGGGGGCGGGCTCCTACAATGAGCAGTTCTTC.

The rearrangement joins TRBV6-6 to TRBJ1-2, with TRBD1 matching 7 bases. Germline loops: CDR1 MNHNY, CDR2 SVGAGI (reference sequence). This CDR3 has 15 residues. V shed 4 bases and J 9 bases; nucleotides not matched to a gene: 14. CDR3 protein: CASSFPKDRDRSYTF. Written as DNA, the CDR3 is TGTGCCAGCAGTTTCCCGAAAGACAGGGACCGTAGCTACACCTTC.

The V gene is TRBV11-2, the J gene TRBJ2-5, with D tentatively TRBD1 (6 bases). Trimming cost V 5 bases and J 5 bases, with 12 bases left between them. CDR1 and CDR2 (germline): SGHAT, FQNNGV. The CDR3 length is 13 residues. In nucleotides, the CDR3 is TGTGCCAGCAGCATCACAGGGTATGAGACCCAGTACTTC. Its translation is CASSITGYETQYF. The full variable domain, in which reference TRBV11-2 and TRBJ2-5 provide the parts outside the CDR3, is EAGVAQSPRYKIIEKRQSVAFWCNPISGHATLYWYQQILGQGPKLLIQFQNNGVVDDSQLPKDRFSAERLKGVDSTLKIQPAKLEDSAVYLCASSITGYETQYFGPGTRLLVL.

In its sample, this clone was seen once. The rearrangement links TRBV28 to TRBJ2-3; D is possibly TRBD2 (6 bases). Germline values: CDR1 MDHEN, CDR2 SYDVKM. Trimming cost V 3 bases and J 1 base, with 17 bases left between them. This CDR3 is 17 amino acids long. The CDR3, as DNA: TGTGCCAGCAGTTTGGTCAGACTCGGAGGGGGCACAGATACGCAGTATTTT. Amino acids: CASSLVRLGGGTDTQYF.

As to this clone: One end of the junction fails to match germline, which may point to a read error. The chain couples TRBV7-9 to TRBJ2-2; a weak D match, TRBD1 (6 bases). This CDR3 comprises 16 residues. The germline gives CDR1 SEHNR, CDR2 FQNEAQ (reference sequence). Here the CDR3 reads CSSSDTGWGNTGELFF. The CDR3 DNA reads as TGTTCCAGCAGCGATACAGGGTGGGGAAACACCGGGGAGCTGTTTTTT.

The CDR3 spells CASRLVGGPWPQHF. The CDR3 coding sequence is TGTGCAAGTCGCTTAGTCGGTGGGCCGTGGCCCCAGCATTTT. This sequence joins TRBV12-2 and TRBJ1-5; the table's D call TRBD1 went unverified against the DNA. TRBV12-2 is marked as a pseudogene. This CDR3 has 14 residues.

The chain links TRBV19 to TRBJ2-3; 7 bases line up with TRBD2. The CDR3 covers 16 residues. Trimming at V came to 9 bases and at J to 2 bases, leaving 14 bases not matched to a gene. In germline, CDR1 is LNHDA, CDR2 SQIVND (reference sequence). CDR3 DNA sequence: TGTGCCAGCCGGCCCGAGGGGCGGGGGAACACAGATACGCAGTATTTT. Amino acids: CASRPEGRGNTDTQYF.